This T cell receptor (beta chain) was profiled in a study of neurological immune-mediated disorders. Findings of the study overall: The greatest TCR clonal expansion occurred in HTLV-1-associated myelopathy and the least in multiple sclerosis, which fell below healthy controls.

Time point given: longitudinal time-point 3. TCRdb itself ran the 5' RACE reads through MiXCR, one entry per CDR3 protein. The table lists approximately 100,000 distinct CDR3 sequences, less than 14% of them singletons, with about 3% in the top ten. Germline V gene sequence: CDR1 MGHRA, CDR2 YSYEKL. Germline trimming cut 4 bases from V and 3 bases from J; bases unmatched to any gene: 6. This CDR3 has 15 residues. This clonotype was observed many times. Its antigen remains unidentified. The receptor comes from a female donor with HTLV-1-associated myelopathy (HAM/TSP). V gene TRBV4-1 combines with J gene TRBJ2-7; 10 bases agree with TRBD2. Sequencing was done on a sample of PBMCs. CDR3 sequence: CASSLEAGGGYEQYF. DNA for the CDR3: TGCGCCAGCAGCCTCGAAGCGGGGGGGGGCTACGAGCAGTACTTC.